The clone carrying this TCR beta chain appeared once. What it binds is not known. The sample belongs to a study of cytomegalovirus exposure and HLA in healthy donors. PCR primers comprised 60 Vbeta and 13 Jbeta primers. Some clones are missing from TCRdb's copy, which holds only in-frame ones; the method was immunoSEQ multiplex PCR. The sample includes under 300,000 clones, just under 85% seen only once; the top ten take approximately 2%. CDR3 size: 14 residues. The germline V and J ends were trimmed by 0 bases and 5 bases, with 11 bases remaining between them. The germline CDR1 and CDR2 sequences are SGDLS and YYNGEE. Study-wide results and caveats: TCR beta sequences reportedly predicted most subjects' HLA-A and HLA-B alleles accurately. The authors enumerated around 150 TCR beta chains as linked to cytomegalovirus.

This clonotype was sampled from a woman aged 40 to 50 in good health and CMV-seropositive. The sample was PBMCs. The chain joins TRBV9 to TRBJ2-5; the D is unclear. The CDR3 nucleotides read TGTGCCAGCAGCGTAGACGAGATGAGGGAGACCCAGTACTTC. Its translation is CASSVDEMRETQYF.